This TCR beta chain was found in a study of tumor-infiltrating lymphocytes in primary liver carcinoma (dated by TCRdb to the late 2010s). About the full investigation: Between late 2015 and early 2016, 4 or 5 patients in China with histopathologically diagnosed primary liver carcinoma had surgical resection. TCRbeta repertoire sequencing, expression microarrays and whole-exome sequencing were combined in the study across five regions of each liver tumor, with adjacent normal tissue and blood also included. High reproducibility was observed for the technical replicate repertoires, with mean shared-clone rates about 0.89 and correlation coefficients above 0.95. A total of 35 or so specimens from 5 patients, comprising some 25 tumor regions, 5 adjacent noncancerous liver tissues and 5 peripheral blood samples, were covered by TCRbeta repertoire sequencing. Tumors of the five patients were stage T1-T3 N0M0 with maximum diameters of about 4.2 to 10 cm. The five patients, three men and two women aged 30 to 69 years, had hepatocellular carcinoma (four) or combined HCC and intrahepatic cholangiocarcinoma (one). Roughly 3.5 to 8 million productive TCRbeta reads were obtained per sample, and no significant difference in read depth was found between tissue types. Here is what the overall study found, with its caveats: Pairs of tumor regions showed greater repertoire overlap (mean 36%) than tumor-adjacent pairs (roughly 17%) or tumor-blood pairs (around 15%), which is consistent with antigen-driven expansion. Bulk unsorted samples precluded comparing CD4+ and CD8+ T cell repertoires. Compared with blood, tumors had a significantly larger share of the repertoire taken up by the top 250 clones (p = 0.039). Because only the TCR beta chain was sequenced and unpaired alpha chains were not captured, true repertoire diversity is likely underestimated. The study included only 4 to 6 patients, and the authors note findings should be validated in a larger study.

A constant-region primer and ProtoScript II reverse transcriptase were used to reverse-transcribe TCRbeta-specific cDNA from about 500 ng total RNA. TCRbeta libraries were built with three nested multiplex PCR rounds, a slightly modified ARM-PCR procedure. Each of the first two PCR rounds ran for approximately 10 cycles using multiplex TRBV1-TRBV30 forward primers together with a Cbeta reverse primer. Sample barcodes and Illumina adapters were attached in a final 25-cycle PCR using Deep VentR polymerase. Amplicons of 200-500 bp were gel-purified with a QIAquick gel extraction kit before sequencing. An Illumina HiSeq 2500 was used to sequence the TCRbeta amplicons with 250-bp paired-end reads. Per the source publication's procedure: Trimmomatic v0.33 was used to quality-trim the reads, and FLASH v1.2.11 was used to merge paired reads so that full CDR3 sequences could be recovered. V, D and J germline segments were assigned to the rearranged TCRbeta sequences using MiGEC v1.2.1b. Clonotype statistics and Shannon-Wiener diversity indices were computed with VDJtools v1.0.0. To reduce sampling bias, subsequent analyses other than the diversity analysis used only the 250 most abundant clonotypes in each sample. TCRdb passed the public sequencing reads through fastp at Q25 and MiXCR, retaining productive beta sequences. Each entry merges the rows of one CDR3 protein and shows their most common DNA and genes. The authors' filters were not applied to this entry. The sample contains 300,000 to 350,000 distinct CDR3 sequences, about two thirds of them found a single time. 5% to 6.5% of the sample rests with the top ten.

Regarding this clonotype: Its antigen is unknown. The junction differs from germline at one of its ends, possibly a read error.

CDR1 and CDR2 are read off the germline V gene as SGHAT and FQNNGV. The CDR3 runs 16 residues from the cysteine to the phenylalanine. Just CDR3 DNA is preserved here, 48 bases in frame from base 1. TRIzol reagent was used to extract blood RNA from unsorted whole blood, while the DNeasy Blood & Tissue kit provided the germline DNA. Chronic HBV infection was present in the patients, and the patients were treatment-naive at sampling. Before surgery, four milliliters of peripheral blood were collected into K2EDTA tubes. The chain employs TRBV11-2 and TRBJ2-3; the D call is possibly TRBD1 or TRBD2, each sharing 5 bases. The source material was peripheral blood. The clonotype comes from a middle-aged man with primary liver carcinoma and hepatitis B virus infection. The DNA sequence follows: TGTGCCAGCGGCTTAGATCGTGGGGCTAGCACAGATACGCAGTGTTTT. Translated, it reads CASGLDRGASTDTQCF.